One sample yielded the 31 T cell receptor beta chains listed below, sequenced in a study of OX40 agonist ivuxolimab in advanced cancers. Profiled with immunoSEQ multiplex PCR; TCRdb holds only in-frame clones, not every one. The table lists more than 55,000 clones, around 83% of them singletons. The sequenced sample was CD4+ or CD8+ T cells sorted from blood, obtained in a trial of the OX40 agonist ivuxolimab. These TCRs come from an adult with an advanced solid tumor such as melanoma, head and neck, liver or kidney cancer.

The V call is TRBV5-6, the J call TRBJ2-5, with 7 bases lining up with TRBD1. The CDR3 runs to 17 residues. Per the germline V gene, CDR1 is SGHDT and CDR2 is YYEEEE. With 2 bases clipped from V and 5 bases from J, the junction kept 15 bases outside the gene matches. CDR3 coding DNA: TGTGCCAGCAGCTTCAATAGGGACAGCATTCCTTGGGAGACCCAGTACTTC. Residues: CASSFNRDSIPWETQYF.

This clone was observed many times. The chain couples TRBV4-1 to TRBJ1-3; D uncertain. V lost 4 bases, J lost 0 bases, and 13 bases lay in between. The CDR3 length is 16 residues. Germline CDR1 reads MGHRA; CDR2 reads YSYEKL. The CDR3 loop is CASSLRAQLSGNTIYF. The CDR3 region has the DNA TGCGCCAGCAGCCTCCGGGCACAGCTCTCTGGAAACACCATATATTTT.

This clone was seen only once. The rearrangement joins TRBV5-8 to TRBJ2-1; 8 bases agree with TRBD2. Germline values: CDR1 SGHTS, CDR2 YDEGEE. The CDR3 length is 15 residues. The V segment lost 3 bases and the J segment 4 bases; nucleotides outside the gene matches: 6. CDR3 region: CASSSGTRAYNEQFF. DNA for the CDR3: TGTGCCAGCAGCTCCGGGACTAGAGCATACAATGAGCAGTTCTTC.

This rearrangement joins TRBV7-2 to TRBJ1-6; weak D call: TRBD1 (5 bases). With 4 bases removed from V and 10 bases from J, the gap between germline ends came to 14 bases. The CDR3 spans 14 residues. Germline lookup yields CDR1 SGHTA and CDR2 FQGNSA. The CDR3 DNA follows: TGTGCCAGCAGCTCCGGGACCCTCTTATCACCCCTCCACTTT. It specifies CASSSGTLLSPLHF.

The chain joins TRBV18 to TRBJ2-7; 8 bases are shared with TRBD1. J gave up 3 bases and V 5 bases, and 18 bases lay outside the gene matches. Per germline, CDR1 KGHSH and CDR2 LQKENI. The CDR3 runs to 18 residues. The CDR3 sequence: CASSARQGTSLGVYEQYF. The CDR3 DNA reads as TGTGCCAGCTCAGCTCGACAGGGGACCTCGCTTGGGGTCTACGAGCAGTACTTC.

V is TRBV5-8 and J is TRBJ2-7; no clear D gene. The V end lost 4 bases, the J end lost 4 bases, and 9 bases lay between the germline ends. Germline-derived CDR1 and CDR2 are SGHTS and YDEGEE. The CDR3 sequence is 12 residues long. DNA for the CDR3: TGTGCCAGCAGCGCGGTATCTTACGAGCAGTACTTC. Translated, it gives CASSAVSYEQYF.

This clone appeared once. The V call is TRBV28, the J call TRBJ1-3, with TRBD1 matching over 9 bases. Germline-derived CDR1 and CDR2 are MDHEN and SYDVKM. J lost 0 bases, V lost 6 bases, and 9 bases had no gene match. The CDR3 runs to 17 residues. The CDR3 loop is CASRTGTGRSSGNTIYF. For the CDR3, the DNA is TGTGCCAGCAGAACCGGGACAGGGAGAAGCTCTGGAAACACCATATATTTT.

The chain links TRBV6-5 to TRBJ1-5, with D tentatively TRBD1 (5 bases). The ends were cut back, 4 bases at V and 11 bases at J, with 18 bases in the middle. The CDR3 totals 14 residues. Germline loops: CDR1 MNHEY, CDR2 SVGAGI. The CDR3 sequence: CASSSTRSGYTQHF. In DNA form, the CDR3 reads TGTGCCAGCAGTTCTACGAGATCAGGGTATACCCAGCATTTT.

This chain links TRBV5-8 with TRBJ1-6, with TRBD1 identical over 7 bases. Germline lookup yields CDR1 SGHTS and CDR2 YDEGEE. This CDR3 is built from 15 residues. The ends lost 0 bases at V and 9 bases at J; junction bases unmatched: 6. This CDR3 reads CASSLGAGGSSPLHF. In DNA, the CDR3 is TGTGCCAGCAGCTTGGGGGCAGGGGGAAGTTCACCCCTCCACTTT.

V usage is TRBV6-5 and J usage is TRBJ1-5; D gene unclear. Trimming cost V 4 bases and J 7 bases, with 8 bases left between them. The CDR3 contains 12 residues. CDR1 is MNHEY and CDR2 is SVGAGI in the germline V gene. CDR3 coding DNA: TGTGCCAGCAGTTTCCAACTGCAGCCCCAGCATTTT. As protein: CASSFQLQPQHF.

The rearrangement links TRBV7-9 to TRBJ2-1; D unclear. The CDR3 length is 13 residues. Trimming shortened V by 1 base and J by 1 base, and 2 bases separated the two germline ends. Germline V gene sequence: CDR1 SEHNR, CDR2 FQNEAQ (reference sequence). The CDR3 loop is CASSLESYNEQFF. The CDR3 DNA reads as TGTGCCAGCAGCTTAGAGTCCTACAATGAGCAGTTCTTC.

The CDR3 sequence: CASSRDSGYNEQFF. Written as DNA, the CDR3 is TGTGCCAGCAGCCGGGACAGTGGCTACAATGAGCAGTTCTTC. The V and J genes are TRBV5-4 and TRBJ2-1; 7 nucleotides agree with TRBD1. With 4 bases clipped from V and 3 bases from J, the junction kept 4 bases outside the gene matches. The CDR3 length is 14 residues. From germline, CDR1 is SGHNT and CDR2 YYREEE (reference sequence).

This clone was observed once. The V and J genes are TRBV4-2 and TRBJ1-1; no clear D gene. Trimming pared 0 bases from V and 1 base from J, leaving 12 bases between. The CDR3 is 16 residues long. CDR1 is LGHNA and CDR2 is YNFKEQ in the germline V gene. DNA of the CDR3: TGTGCCAGCAGCCAAGATCTGGCAGGACCGAACACTGAAGCTTTCTTT. This gives the protein CASSQDLAGPNTEAFF.

V is TRBV2 and J is TRBJ1-2; D might be TRBD1 (5 bases). Trimming took off 5 bases at V and 4 bases at J, with 14 bases between the two ends. This CDR3 region has 14 residues. Looked up from germline, CDR1 is SNHLY and CDR2 is FYNNEI. This CDR3 reads CASSSAGDFYGYTF. CDR3 coding DNA: TGTGCCAGCAGTTCCGCGGGGGACTTCTATGGCTACACCTTC.

V is TRBV13 and J is TRBJ2-2; D may match TRBD1 or TRBD2 (5 bases each). Trimming shortened V by 6 bases and J by 7 bases, and 21 bases separated the two germline ends. The germline V gene has CDR1 PRHDT and CDR2 FYEKMQ (reference sequence). The CDR3 is 16 amino acids. For the CDR3, the DNA is TGTGCCAGCAGGAGAAATCCGGGACCCCGCGGCGGGGAGCTGTTTTTT. Translated: CASRRNPGPRGGELFF.

The genes are TRBV11-2 and TRBJ1-1, with no clear D. CDR3 length equals 14 residues. Germline-derived CDR1 and CDR2 are SGHAT and FQNNGV. V was pared by 5 bases and J by 1 base, with 11 bases between. DNA of the CDR3: TGTGCCAGCAGCCTCTTTGGGCCGAACACTGAAGCTTTCTTT. Translating gives CASSLFGPNTEAFF.

The count of this clone is one. This rearrangement joins TRBV28 to TRBJ1-5; 11 nucleotides line up with TRBD1. The trim removed 10 bases at V and 1 base at J, leaving 9 bases unmatched. Germline values: CDR1 MDHEN, CDR2 SYDVKM. The CDR3 has 16 residues. The CDR3 bases are TGTGCCACCCGGACAGGGGGCGATGGGAGCAATCAGCCCCAGCATTTT. This sequence encodes CATRTGGDGSNQPQHF.

This clone occurred once. The rearrangement joins TRBV7-9 to TRBJ1-3; D is unresolved. The germline V gene has CDR1 SEHNR and CDR2 FQNEAQ (reference sequence). With 0 bases removed from V and 1 base from J, the gap between germline ends came to 13 bases. The CDR3 runs 17 residues. CDR3 protein: CASSLARDTASGNTIYF. Written as DNA, the CDR3 is TGTGCCAGCAGCTTAGCAAGAGACACCGCTTCTGGAAACACCATATATTTT. Filled out from reference TRBV7-9 and TRBJ1-3, the complete variable domain reads DTGVSQNPRHKITKRGQNVTFRCDPISEHNRLYWYRQTLGQGPEFLTYFQNEAQLEKSRLLSDRFSAERPKGSFSTLEIQRTEQGDSAMYLCASSLARDTASGNTIYFGEGSWLTVV.

This chain uses TRBV27 with TRBJ1-2; D remains ambiguous. The V and J ends lost 5 bases and 0 bases respectively, with 10 bases between them. Germline values: CDR1 MNHEY, CDR2 SMNVEV (reference sequence). CDR3 size: 14 residues. CDR3 protein: CASSPRFTNYGYTF. The CDR3 nucleotides read TGTGCCAGCAGTCCACGGTTTACTAACTATGGCTACACCTTC.

This chain joins TRBV4-3 and TRBJ1-4; 7 nucleotides align to TRBD1. With 1 base clipped from V and 4 bases from J, the junction kept 3 bases outside the gene matches. The CDR3 contains 15 residues. Germline lookup yields CDR1 LGHNA and CDR2 YSLEER. CDR3 coding DNA: TGCGCCAGCAGCCAAGGTGACAGGGTTAATGAAAAACTGTTTTTT. The encoded protein is CASSQGDRVNEKLFF.

The V gene is TRBV11-3, the J gene TRBJ1-1; the match to TRBD1 covers 10 bases. The length of the CDR3 is 14 residues. Germline loops: CDR1 SGHNT, CDR2 YENEEA. Losses at the gene ends were 10 bases for V and 4 bases for J; bases not matched to a gene: 9. The CDR3 region is CATSGQGGSTEAFF. CDR3 sequence (DNA): TGTGCCACCTCAGGACAGGGGGGAAGCACTGAAGCTTTCTTT.

The chain links TRBV5-6 to TRBJ2-6; D gene ambiguous. The CDR3 has 15 amino acids. Germline CDR1 SGHDT, CDR2 YYEEEE. The V and J ends lost 2 bases and 4 bases respectively, with 10 bases between them. The CDR3 is CASSFFLLGANVLTF. The CDR3 bases are TGTGCCAGCAGCTTCTTTTTACTGGGGGCCAACGTCCTGACTTTC.

This chain links TRBV19 with TRBJ1-4, with a weak D call TRBD1 (6 bases). Trimming removed 9 bases from V and 10 bases from J, with 24 bases in between. Germline values: CDR1 LNHDA, CDR2 SQIVND (reference sequence). The CDR3 has 15 residues. The CDR3 DNA reads TGTGCCAGCTCTTTTACCGGGCTACAGGGCGCAAAACTGTTTTTT. Encoded protein: CASSFTGLQGAKLFF.

The rearrangement joins TRBV12-5 to TRBJ2-7; D not certain. Per the germline V gene, CDR1 is LGHNT and CDR2 is FRNRAP. Trimming shortened V by 6 bases and J by 3 bases, and 12 bases separated the two germline ends. This CDR3 is built from 13 residues. In nucleotides, the CDR3 is TGTGCTAGTGGCTCAAACGACATCTACGAGCAGTACTTC. Its translation: CASGSNDIYEQYF.

The rearrangement joins TRBV6-5 to TRBJ2-4; the match to TRBD1 covers 9 bases. The CDR3 is made up of 14 amino acids. Germline V gene sequence: CDR1 MNHEY, CDR2 SVGAGI. The trim removed 4 bases at V and 4 bases at J, leaving 2 bases unmatched. DNA of the CDR3: TGTGCCAGCAGTTCTGGGACAGGGAAAAACATTCAGTACTTC. Translation: CASSSGTGKNIQYF.

The chain joins TRBV7-9 to TRBJ1-1; D gene ambiguous. V was cut by 3 bases and J by 1 base, with 9 bases left in between. Germline V lookup: CDR1 SEHNR, CDR2 FQNEAQ (reference sequence). This CDR3 comprises 14 residues. The CDR3 region is CASSLALGNTEAFF. CDR3 bases: TGTGCCAGCAGCTTGGCTCTGGGGAACACTGAAGCTTTCTTT.

The rearrangement uses TRBV7-2 and TRBJ2-7; no firm D call. Germline loops: CDR1 SGHTA, CDR2 FQGNSA. There are 11 residues in the CDR3. The ends were cut back, 5 bases at V and 6 bases at J, with 8 bases in the middle. CDR3 sequence reads: CASSLWGEQYF. The CDR3 DNA reads TGTGCCAGCAGCCTCTGGGGCGAGCAGTACTTC.

This chain uses TRBV9 with TRBJ2-7; 10 positions match TRBD2. This CDR3 has 15 residues. Germline V gene lookup returns CDR1 SGDLS and CDR2 YYNGEE. The trim removed 3 bases at V and 2 bases at J, leaving 5 bases unmatched. As DNA, the CDR3 is TGTGCCAGCAGCGCTAGCGGGGGCCCGACCTACGAGCAGTACTTC. Protein sequence: CASSASGGPTYEQYF.

This chain connects TRBV28 to TRBJ1-2; D is ambiguous. Germline V gene data show CDR1 as MDHEN and CDR2 as SYDVKM. The CDR3 is 13 amino acids. V dropped 7 bases and J dropped 0 bases, with 9 bases sitting between them. The CDR3 region has the DNA TGTGCCAGCACGTTGACGGCTAACTATGGCTACACCTTC. Translating gives CASTLTANYGYTF.

This clone turned up a few times. The J gene is TRBJ1-5, the V gene TRBV20-1; D not resolved. CDR3 length: 10 amino acids. The V gene lost 6 bases and the J gene lost 4 bases, with 4 bases spanning the gap. Germline V CDR1 and CDR2: DFQATT, SNEGSKA (reference sequence). CDR3 in amino acids: CSAGNQPQHF. DNA for the CDR3: TGCAGTGCAGGGAATCAGCCCCAGCATTTT.

The chain couples TRBV6-5 to TRBJ2-7, with D possibly TRBD1 on 6 matching bases. Germline V gene lookup returns CDR1 MNHEY and CDR2 SVGAGI. The CDR3 is made up of 15 amino acids. Deletions cut 6 bases from V and 0 bases from J, with 15 bases between. As DNA, the CDR3 is TGTGCCAGCAGAAGGGGGAGTGACAGCTCCTACGAGCAGTACTTC. This codes for CASRRGSDSSYEQYF.